What follows is one T cell receptor beta chain and its context. These data originate in a study of blood T cells in healthy people across ages. PCR was performed a second time for about 6 to 12 cycles using a sample-barcoded 5' primer and a J-beta primer mix. In TCRdb, the 5' RACE reads were re-called with MiXCR into one record per CDR3 protein. The sample has 540,000 or so distinct CDR3 sequences, 24% seen once. This sample was also put to use in a study of T cells of mothers and their children.

The sample consisted of blood. This clonotype was obtained from a boy between 10 and 17 years old in good health.

CDR3 region: CATSDPGTAHVLTF. The DNA of the CDR3 is TGTGCCACCAGTGACCCCGGGACAGCTCACGTCCTGACTTTC. V gene TRBV24-1 combines with J gene TRBJ2-6, with TRBD1 matching 7 bases. The V and J ends lost 4 bases and 11 bases, in that order; junction bases with no gene match: 7. CDR1 and CDR2 (germline): KGHDR, SFDVKD. This CDR3 spans 14 amino acids.